The 27 T cell receptor beta chains given below trace back to one sample, sequenced in a study of shared clonotypes between healthy human individuals. Clones were read by immunoSEQ multiplex PCR, and TCRdb kept only the in-frame ones, dropping some. The data show 2 million to 3 million clones, around 94% seen once. Sequencing was done on a sample of naive CD4+ T cells sorted from blood. Indicated subset: CD45RA+ positively selected. Every receptor here comes from a man aged 18-30 years in good health.

The chain employs TRBV7-9 and TRBJ2-2, with a possible D match to TRBD1 (5 bases). The CDR3 consists of 15 residues. Germline V lookup: CDR1 SEHNR, CDR2 FQNEAQ (reference sequence). The V end lost 4 bases, the J end lost 6 bases, and 15 bases lay between the germline ends. The CDR3 DNA reads TGTGCCAGCAGCTCCCGCCGCTGGGGCGCCGGGGAGCTGTTTTTT. It translates to CASSSRRWGAGELFF.

Regarding this clone: Other DNA sequences from this sample encode an identical CDR3 as well. The chain has TRBV5-1 and TRBJ2-5; no firm D call. The CDR3 covers 13 residues. Deletions cut 4 bases from V and 1 base from J, with 8 bases between. Germline CDR1 SGHRS, CDR2 YFSETQ. The CDR3 DNA sequence: TGCGCCAGCAGCCTCCTCGGCCAAGAGACCCAGTACTTC. Protein product: CASSLLGQETQYF.

The chain joins TRBV27 to TRBJ2-3; the match to TRBD2 covers 12 bases. Germline CDR1 MNHEY, CDR2 SMNVEV (reference sequence). Trimming cost V 5 bases and J 0 bases; bases outside gene matches: 15. This CDR3 is built from 20 residues. The CDR3 protein is CASSPNLGLAGMISTDTQYF. Here the CDR3 DNA reads TGTGCCAGCAGTCCAAATCTAGGACTAGCGGGAATGATTAGCACAGATACGCAGTATTTT.

The V gene is TRBV6-1, the J gene TRBJ1-3, with D hard to call. V lost 1 base to trimming and J lost 0 bases, with 7 bases between them. Germline CDR1 MNHNS, CDR2 SASEGT. CDR3 size: 15 residues. CDR3 amino acids: CASSEGTISGNTIYF. CDR3 sequence (DNA): TGTGCCAGCAGTGAAGGTACTATCTCTGGAAACACCATATATTTT.

The chain employs TRBV19 and TRBJ1-2; 9 bases align to TRBD1. The CDR3 length is 17 residues. The germline gives CDR1 LNHDA, CDR2 SQIVND (reference sequence). V lost 2 bases to trimming and J lost 6 bases; unmatched junction nucleotides: 13. Here the CDR3 reads CASSISLRQGEKHGYTF. The DNA for the CDR3 is TGTGCCAGTAGTATAAGTTTGCGACAGGGGGAAAAACATGGCTACACCTTC.

This rearrangement joins TRBV4-2 to TRBJ2-1; the match to TRBD2 covers 7 bases. The V and J ends lost 1 base and 2 bases, in that order; junction bases with no gene match: 5. The germline gives CDR1 LGHNA, CDR2 YNFKEQ. This CDR3 region has 16 residues. The CDR3 coding sequence is TGTGCCAGCAGCCAAGCTGCGGGGGAGACCTACAATGAGCAGTTCTTC. This codes for CASSQAAGETYNEQFF.

The chain carries TRBV6-1 and TRBJ2-7; D is perhaps TRBD2 (7 bases). The V end was cut by 2 bases, the J end by 3 bases, with 11 bases between. Germline values: CDR1 MNHNS, CDR2 SASEGT. This CDR3 has 14 amino acids. The CDR3 here is CASSEWGGLYEQYF. CDR3 bases: TGTGCCAGCAGTGAATGGGGGGGCCTCTACGAGCAGTACTTC.

A note on this clone: At the DNA level, this CDR3 is encoded by other sequences in the same sample as well. This rearrangement joins TRBV6-6 to TRBJ2-1; 8 bases match TRBD2. The CDR3 consists of 15 residues. Germline loops: CDR1 MNHNY, CDR2 SVGAGI (reference sequence). J gave up 4 bases and V 4 bases, and 6 bases lay outside the gene matches. The CDR3, as DNA: TGTGCCAGCAGTTTAACTAGCGGAGGTTACAATGAGCAGTTCTTC. The encoded protein is CASSLTSGGYNEQFF.

The V call is TRBV7-2, the J call TRBJ2-3, with a possible D match to TRBD2 (5 bases). The CDR3 is 15 residues long. CDR1 is SGHTA, CDR2 FQGNSA, per germline. V was pared by 3 bases and J by 2 bases, with 12 bases between. The CDR3 is CASSLGTRPTDTQYF. The CDR3 region has the DNA TGTGCCAGCAGCTTGGGAACTAGACCCACAGATACGCAGTATTTT.

This chain connects TRBV5-1 to TRBJ2-7; D remains unclear. The germline CDR1 and CDR2 sequences are SGHRS and YFSETQ. This CDR3 is built from 14 residues. Trimming removed 0 bases at V and 2 bases at J, with 9 bases between. In nucleotides, the CDR3 is TGCGCCAGCAGCTTGGGTAGGATTACCTACGAGCAGTACTTC. This gives the protein CASSLGRITYEQYF. Variable domain in full (rest from reference TRBV5-1 and TRBJ2-7): KAGVTQTPRYLIKTRGQQVTLSCSPISGHRSVSWYQQTPGQGLQFLFEYFSETQRNKGNFPGRFSGRQFSNSRSEMNVSTLELGDSALYLCASSLGRITYEQYFGPGTRLTVT.

V is TRBV30 and J is TRBJ1-5; D possibly corresponds to TRBD1 (5 bases). The CDR3 covers 13 residues. Germline CDR1 reads GTSNPN; CDR2 reads SVGIG (reference sequence). Trimming took off 2 bases at V and 6 bases at J, with 11 bases between the two ends. The CDR3 spells CAWSTQTAQPQHF. The CDR3 DNA is TGTGCCTGGAGTACCCAGACAGCTCAGCCCCAGCATTTT.

A note on this clone: An end of the junction differs from the germline gene, which may be a read error. The chain joins TRBV6-1 to TRBJ2-7; 8 nucleotides align to TRBD1. This CDR3 has 12 residues. Germline V gene lookup returns CDR1 MNHNS and CDR2 SASEGT. The CDR3 DNA reads as TGTGCCAGCAGAAAAGAGACAGGGGTCTTAGCCTTC. Its translation: CASRKETGVLAF.

V usage is TRBV18 and J usage is TRBJ2-2; D is unresolved. V lost 5 bases, J lost 1 base, and 8 bases lay in between. Germline V CDR1 and CDR2: KGHSH, LQKENI. This CDR3 comprises 14 residues. This CDR3 reads CASSSYKNTGELFF. In nucleotides, the CDR3 is TGTGCCAGCTCATCTTACAAGAACACCGGGGAGCTGTTTTTT.

This clone showed up many times. This chain uses TRBV10-3 with TRBJ2-7; D uncertain. This CDR3 has 14 residues. Germline V gives CDR1 ENHRY, CDR2 SYGVKD. Deletions cut 0 bases from V and 3 bases from J, with 9 bases between. The CDR3 bases are TGTGCCATCAGTGAGTCGCAGGTATTCTACGAGCAGTACTTC. It codes for CAISESQVFYEQYF.

This chain uses TRBV29-1 with TRBJ2-7; D is perhaps TRBD1 or TRBD2 (5 bases each). V was pared by 6 bases and J by 5 bases, with 11 bases between. Per germline, CDR1 SQVTM and CDR2 ANQGSEA. This CDR3 contains 11 residues. The CDR3 loop is CSVSRGHEQYF. The DNA for the CDR3 is TGCAGCGTGTCACGGGGCCACGAGCAGTACTTC.

The chain joins TRBV5-4 to TRBJ2-3, with 9 bases identical to TRBD1. V was clipped by 3 bases and J by 7 bases; unmatched bases: 6. The germline gives CDR1 SGHNT, CDR2 YYREEE (reference sequence). The CDR3 is 14 amino acids. The CDR3 coding sequence is TGTGCCAGCAGCTCTGGACAGGGGAGGAATACGCAGTATTTT. Its translation: CASSSGQGRNTQYF.

The chain links TRBV6-5 to TRBJ2-7; perhaps TRBD1 as D (5 bases). Germline V gene data show CDR1 as MNHEY and CDR2 as SVGAGI. The V gene lost 6 bases and the J gene lost 1 base, with 13 bases spanning the gap. The CDR3 loop spans 14 amino acids. As DNA, the CDR3 is TGTGCCAGCAGACTCGGACACGAATCCTACGAGCAGTACTTC. Translation: CASRLGHESYEQYF.

V usage is TRBV7-9 and J usage is TRBJ1-1; no clear D gene. Trimming shortened V by 3 bases and J by 1 base, and 9 bases separated the two germline ends. The V gene's germline CDR1 is SEHNR and CDR2 FQNEAQ (reference sequence). This CDR3 spans 14 amino acids. Here the CDR3 DNA reads TGTGCCAGCAGCTTGAGCACTCCGAACACTGAAGCTTTCTTT. Amino acids: CASSLSTPNTEAFF.

This sequence joins TRBV2 and TRBJ2-5; 9 bases line up with TRBD1. Germline V gives CDR1 SNHLY, CDR2 FYNNEI. This CDR3 has 13 amino acids. V trimming: 0 bases; J trimming: 13 bases; junction bases outside the gene matches: 6. CDR3: CASSEAQGGQGYF. Here the CDR3 DNA reads TGTGCCAGCAGTGAAGCGCAGGGGGGACAGGGGTACTTC.

DNA of the CDR3: TGTGCCAGCAGCCGGGGACTAGCGGGAGGGCCGCAGTACTTC. The encoded protein is CASSRGLAGGPQYF. The chain is built from TRBV5-4 and TRBJ2-7; 16 bases agree with TRBD2. CDR1 and CDR2 from the germline V gene are SGHNT and YYREEE (reference sequence). V shed 4 bases and J 9 bases; nucleotides not matched to a gene: 4. There are 14 residues in the CDR3.

The genes are TRBV6-6 and TRBJ1-2, with 7 bases matching TRBD1. The CDR3 is 13 amino acids. Unmatched junction bases numbered 9, after V lost 7 bases and J lost 7 bases. Germline V gene data show CDR1 as MNHNY and CDR2 as SVGAGI (reference sequence). The CDR3 DNA reads as TGTGCCAGCACGGGACAGTCCTCTTCTGGCTACACCTTC. This gives the protein CASTGQSSSGYTF.

This clone has a single count. V and J are TRBV19 and TRBJ2-3, with D perhaps given as TRBD1 or TRBD2 (5 bases each). Trimming pared 5 bases from V and 0 bases from J, leaving 9 bases between. This CDR3 spans 14 amino acids. The germline V gene has CDR1 LNHDA and CDR2 SQIVND (reference sequence). The CDR3 region is CASSSWDSTDTQYF. CDR3 in DNA: TGTGCCAGTAGTTCCTGGGACAGCACAGATACGCAGTATTTT.

In this sample, this clone turned up once. The rearrangement joins TRBV5-4 to TRBJ2-1; TRBD2 agrees at 10 bases. This CDR3 contains 15 residues. Germline V gives CDR1 SGHNT, CDR2 YYREEE (reference sequence). Losses at the gene ends were 4 bases for V and 4 bases for J; bases not matched to a gene: 5. The CDR3 coding sequence is TGTGCCAGCAGCCCGGGGACTAGCGAGTACAATGAGCAGTTCTTC. This encodes CASSPGTSEYNEQFF.

This rearrangement joins TRBV27 to TRBJ1-2; D unclear. V was clipped by 6 bases and J by 0 bases, with 14 bases between them. Germline V lookup: CDR1 MNHEY, CDR2 SMNVEV (reference sequence). The CDR3 extends over 15 amino acids. The CDR3 is CASSSRTATNYGYTF. DNA of the CDR3: TGTGCCAGCAGCTCTCGGACCGCGACTAACTATGGCTACACCTTC.

This clone has just one count. Other DNA sequences in the sample encode the same CDR3. The chain has TRBV2 and TRBJ1-5; a weak D match, TRBD1 (6 bases). This CDR3 contains 14 residues. The germline V gene encodes CDR1 SNHLY and CDR2 FYNNEI. Trimming removed 3 bases from V and 2 bases from J, with 8 bases in between. The DNA of the CDR3 is TGTGCCAGCAGTGACAGGGGCGGCAATCAGCCCCAGCATTTT. This codes for CASSDRGGNQPQHF.

J is TRBJ2-1 and V is TRBV7-9; maybe TRBD1 (6 bases). CDR1 is SEHNR and CDR2 is FQNEAQ in the germline V gene (reference sequence). V lost 2 bases, J lost 4 bases, and 12 bases lay in between. There are 15 residues in the CDR3. The CDR3 sequence is CASSLNGQLYNEQFF. The CDR3, as DNA: TGTGCCAGCAGCTTAAACGGACAGTTATACAATGAGCAGTTCTTC.

V gene TRBV10-3 combines with J gene TRBJ2-3; maybe TRBD2 (5 bases). The germline gives CDR1 ENHRY, CDR2 SYGVKD. The V and J ends lost 8 bases and 2 bases respectively, with 11 bases between them. The CDR3 loop spans 13 amino acids. CDR3 residues: CAIGERTTDTQYF. CDR3 bases: TGTGCCATCGGGGAGCGGACCACAGATACGCAGTATTTT.